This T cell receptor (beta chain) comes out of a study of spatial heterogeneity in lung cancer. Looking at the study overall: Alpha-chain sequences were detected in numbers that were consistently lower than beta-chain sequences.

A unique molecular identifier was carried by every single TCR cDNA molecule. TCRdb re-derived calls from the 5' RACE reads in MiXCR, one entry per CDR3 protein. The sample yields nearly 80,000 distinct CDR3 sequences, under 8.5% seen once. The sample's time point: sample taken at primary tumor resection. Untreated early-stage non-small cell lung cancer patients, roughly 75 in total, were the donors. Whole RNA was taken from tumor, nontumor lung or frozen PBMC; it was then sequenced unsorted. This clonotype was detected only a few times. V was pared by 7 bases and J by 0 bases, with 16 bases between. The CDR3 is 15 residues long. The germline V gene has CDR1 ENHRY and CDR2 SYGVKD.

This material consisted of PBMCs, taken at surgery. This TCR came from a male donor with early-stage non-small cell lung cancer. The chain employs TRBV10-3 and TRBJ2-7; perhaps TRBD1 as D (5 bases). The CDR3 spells CAITVATESSYEQYF. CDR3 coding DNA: TGTGCCATCACGGTGGCGACAGAAAGCTCCTACGAGCAGTACTTC.